These 13 T cell receptor beta chains were all obtained from the same sample, sequenced in a study of patients and donors after allogeneic stem cell transplantation. One entry per CDR3 protein results from TCRdb running MiXCR on the RT-PCR reads. In the table there are approximately 200,000 distinct CDR3 sequences, about 40% of which are singletons. Source material: blood, either unsorted or a sorted T cell fraction (not recorded which). The origin of the receptors is a human donor who was either an allogeneic HSCT recipient or a stem cell or donor lymphocyte infusion donor (not recorded which). It is not recorded whose cells these are; they may come from a transplant donor.

The J gene is TRBJ2-1, the V gene TRBV29-1; D gene uncertain. Looked up from germline, CDR1 is SQVTM and CDR2 is ANQGSEA. This CDR3 has 12 residues. The V and J ends lost 4 bases and 5 bases respectively, with 9 bases between them. Here the CDR3 DNA reads TGCAGCGTTGGTCACGGAAACAATGAGCAGTTCTTC. Translated: CSVGHGNNEQFF.

The chain combines TRBV7-9 with TRBJ2-3; 15 nucleotides agree with TRBD2. The CDR3 is made up of 17 amino acids. Germline CDR1 and CDR2: SEHNR and FQNEAQ (reference sequence). Losses at the gene ends were 4 bases for V and 4 bases for J; bases not matched to a gene: 6. Written as DNA, the CDR3 is TGTGCCAGCAGCTCGGGACTAGCGGGAGGAATGTCAGATACGCAGTATTTT. It translates to CASSSGLAGGMSDTQYF.

The CDR3 loop is CSVEYQGSLSLNTEAFF. The CDR3, as DNA: TGCAGCGTTGAGTACCAAGGGTCCCTGAGCTTGAACACTGAAGCTTTCTTT. The chain links TRBV29-1 to TRBJ1-1; D not certain. Germline CDR1 reads SQVTM; CDR2 reads ANQGSEA. The CDR3 contains 17 residues. The ends were cut back, 3 bases at V and 0 bases at J, with 20 bases in the middle.

This clonotype was picked up a small number of times. The J gene is TRBJ2-2, the V gene TRBV2; a weak D match, TRBD2 (6 bases). The V and J ends lost 8 bases and 4 bases respectively, with 14 bases between them. This CDR3 spans 14 amino acids. CDR1 is SNHLY and CDR2 is FYNNEI in the germline V gene. The CDR3 DNA reads as TGTGCCAGCGGGAGGTCTAGTAGCACCGGGGAGCTGTTTTTT. Amino acid sequence: CASGRSSSTGELFF.

This clonotype appeared a few times. CDR3 residues: CASSPRDWNYEQYF. Here the CDR3 DNA reads TGCGCCAGCAGCCCACGGGACTGGAACTACGAGCAGTACTTC. The gene calls are TRBV5-1 and TRBJ2-7; D is perhaps TRBD2 (6 bases). CDR1 SGHRS and CDR2 YFSETQ come from the germline V gene. The CDR3 is made up of 14 amino acids. Trimming removed 4 bases at V and 3 bases at J, with 14 bases between.

This clonotype has a handful of counts. This chain connects TRBV4-1 to TRBJ2-1; 8 nucleotides line up with TRBD2. CDR1 is MGHRA, CDR2 YSYEKL, per germline. The CDR3 has 15 residues. The J segment lost 7 bases and the V segment lost 6 bases, leaving 11 bases of the junction unmatched. The CDR3 DNA reads TGCGCCAGCAGAACACGGGAGGGGAGGGAGAATGAGCAGTTCTTC. As protein: CASRTREGRENEQFF.

The chain uses TRBV20-1 and TRBJ2-1, with 7 bases aligning to TRBD2. Germline CDR1 and CDR2: DFQATT and SNEGSKA (reference sequence). After removal of 5 bases from V and 6 bases from J, the junction contained 10 bases not matched to a gene. The CDR3 consists of 14 residues. This CDR3 reads CSAPSRTRANEQFF. For the CDR3, the DNA is TGCAGTGCTCCTTCTAGGACTAGGGCCAATGAGCAGTTCTTC.

CDR3 loop: CSATTGGPLGTEAFF. The CDR3 coding sequence is TGCAGTGCGACAACAGGGGGCCCCCTGGGCACTGAAGCTTTCTTT. The chain joins TRBV20-1 to TRBJ1-1; 9 bases match TRBD1. The J segment lost 4 bases and the V segment lost 6 bases, leaving 12 bases of the junction unmatched. Per germline, CDR1 DFQATT and CDR2 SNEGSKA (reference sequence). The CDR3 is 15 residues long.

V is TRBV27 and J is TRBJ2-5; D is uncertain. Trimming took off 11 bases at V and 0 bases at J, with 16 bases between the two ends. Looked up from germline, CDR1 is MNHEY and CDR2 is SMNVEV (reference sequence). The CDR3 contains 14 residues. CDR3: CAGPDSRYQETQYF. CDR3 in DNA: TGTGCCGGGCCAGATTCGCGGTACCAAGAGACCCAGTACTTC.

This clonotype was counted a few times. This chain links TRBV5-1 with TRBJ2-3; D may be TRBD2 (6 bases). The CDR3 runs 14 residues. Germline V CDR1 and CDR2: SGHRS, YFSETQ. Trimming removed 0 bases from V and 4 bases from J, with 9 bases in between. The CDR3 sequence is CASSLVLAPDTQYF. Here the CDR3 DNA reads TGCGCCAGCAGCTTGGTGCTAGCGCCAGATACGCAGTATTTT.

The chain joins TRBV5-1 to TRBJ2-7, with 7 bases fitting TRBD1. Trimming at V came to 2 bases and at J to 2 bases, leaving 4 bases not matched to a gene. The CDR3 sequence is 14 residues long. The germline gives CDR1 SGHRS, CDR2 YFSETQ. CDR3 nucleotides: TGCGCCAGCAGCTTCCAGGGGGAACCCTACGAGCAGTACTTC. Translation gives CASSFQGEPYEQYF. Full variable domain (remainder filled in from reference TRBV5-1 and TRBJ2-7): KAGVTQTPRYLIKTRGQQVTLSCSPISGHRSVSWYQQTPGQGLQFLFEYFSETQRNKGNFPGRFSGRQFSNSRSEMNVSTLELGDSALYLCASSFQGEPYEQYFGPGTRLTVT.

The rearrangement links TRBV7-6 to TRBJ2-7; a weak D match, TRBD2 (6 bases). Germline assignment: CDR1 SGHVS and CDR2 FNYEAQ. The CDR3 is 16 amino acids. Trimming shortened V by 5 bases and J by 0 bases, and 17 bases separated the two germline ends. The CDR3 here is CASSPNPGTSSYEQYF. CDR3 DNA: TGTGCCAGCAGCCCGAACCCCGGGACTTCCTCCTACGAGCAGTACTTC.

This chain joins TRBV11-2 and TRBJ1-5; D is unclear. This CDR3 has 15 residues. Germline CDR1 and CDR2: SGHAT and FQNNGV. Trimming cost V 1 base and J 3 bases, with 10 bases left between them. CDR3 DNA sequence: TGTGCCAGCAGCTTAGGGGCCTACCCCAATCAGCCCCAGCATTTT. It codes for CASSLGAYPNQPQHF.